This TCR beta chain is drawn from a study of blood T cells in healthy people across ages. CDR3 length: 14 residues. Germline values: CDR1 GTSNPN, CDR2 SVGIG (reference sequence). Findings and limits, study-wide: In older individuals, TCR beta diversity per million T cells was lower, falling roughly linearly with age. The long-lived group displayed more naive CD4+ cells, plus higher diversity, than the aged donors did.

Regarding this clonotype: Its specificity is unknown.

The draw of peripheral blood yielded roughly 9.1 milliliters from each donor. The use of a sample-barcoded 5' primer and a J-beta primer mix characterized a second PCR of about 6 to 11 cycles. TCRdb analysed the 5' RACE reads with MiXCR anew, one entry per CDR3 protein. The sample holds about a million distinct CDR3 sequences, approximately 50% seen once. The chain couples TRBV30 to TRBJ2-1; TRBD1 matches at 10 bases. The J call may be wrong; the DNA end is better matched by TRBJ2-7. This clonotype was obtained from a woman between 55 and 75 years old in good health. Sequencing was done on a sample of blood. The CDR3 reads CAWTTGGKVYEQYF. The CDR3 DNA sequence: TGTGCCTGGACGACAGGGGGCAAGGTCTACGAGCAGTACTTC.